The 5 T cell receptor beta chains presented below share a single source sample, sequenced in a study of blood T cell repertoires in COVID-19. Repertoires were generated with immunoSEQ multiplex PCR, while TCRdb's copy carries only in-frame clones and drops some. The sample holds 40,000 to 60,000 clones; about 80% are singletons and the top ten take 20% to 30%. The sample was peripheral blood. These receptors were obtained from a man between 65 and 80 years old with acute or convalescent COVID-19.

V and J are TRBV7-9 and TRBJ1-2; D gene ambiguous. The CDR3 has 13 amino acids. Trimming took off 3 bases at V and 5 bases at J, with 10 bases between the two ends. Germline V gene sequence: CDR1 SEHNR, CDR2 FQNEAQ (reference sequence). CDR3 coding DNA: TGTGCCAGCAGCTTGGTCGGGGATTATGGCTACACCTTC. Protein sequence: CASSLVGDYGYTF.

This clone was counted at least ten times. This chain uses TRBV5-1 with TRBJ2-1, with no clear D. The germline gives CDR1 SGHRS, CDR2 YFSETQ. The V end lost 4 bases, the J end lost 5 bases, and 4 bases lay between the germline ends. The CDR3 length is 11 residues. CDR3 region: CASSLHNEQFF. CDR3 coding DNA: TGCGCCAGCAGCCTTCACAATGAGCAGTTCTTC.

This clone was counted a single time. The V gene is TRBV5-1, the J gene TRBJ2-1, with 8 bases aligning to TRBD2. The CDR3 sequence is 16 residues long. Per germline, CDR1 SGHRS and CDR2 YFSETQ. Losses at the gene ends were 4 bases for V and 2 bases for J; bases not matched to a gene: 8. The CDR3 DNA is TGCGCCAGCAGCGCCGGGGGCGGGAGGACCTACAATGAGCAGTTCTTC. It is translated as CASSAGGGRTYNEQFF.

The CDR3 region is CASSLDGLAGRTDTQYF. The CDR3 region has the DNA TGTGCCAGCAGCCTAGACGGACTAGCGGGACGCACAGATACGCAGTATTTT. The chain has TRBV7-2 and TRBJ2-3, with TRBD2 identical over 12 bases. V trimming: 5 bases; J trimming: 1 base; junction bases outside the gene matches: 7. The CDR3 is 17 amino acids. Germline V CDR1 and CDR2: SGHTA, FQGNSA.

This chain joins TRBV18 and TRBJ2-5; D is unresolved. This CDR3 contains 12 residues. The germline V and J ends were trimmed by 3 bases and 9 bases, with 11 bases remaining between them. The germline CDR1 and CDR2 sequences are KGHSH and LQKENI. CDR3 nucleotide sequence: TGTGCCAGCTCACCCCCCTACGAGGCCCAGTACTTC. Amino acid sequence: CASSPPYEAQYF.